Listed below are T cell receptor beta chains from one sample, sequenced in a study of Ad26.COV2.S vaccination and SARS-CoV-2 variants. Libraries were prepared by immunoSEQ multiplex PCR; TCRdb keeps only in-frame clonotypes and omits some of them. This repertoire shows around 370,000 clones, approximately 84% found once; its top ten account for roughly 3.5%. The source was peripheral blood, collected in a trial of Ad26.COV2.S vaccine versus placebo. The origin of the receptors is a person aged 18 to 59 who received the Ad26.COV2.S COVID-19 vaccine or a placebo. Each CDR3 is given with its conserved first and last residue. Each record gives: D gene, J gene, V gene, clone size, CDR3 DNA, CDR3 protein. The D gene is left open where the match is weak. Only some rows state a clone size, as once, few, many or a class for expanded clones.

d_call: -; j_call: TRBJ2-7; v_call: TRBV6-6; clone_size: -; cdr3_nt: TGTGCCAGCAGCCTATCTGCGGGACTCGGCTACGAGCAGTACTTC; cdr3_aa: CASSLSAGLGYEQYF
d_call: -; j_call: TRBJ2-7; v_call: TRBV7-2; clone_size: -; cdr3_nt: TGTGCCAGCAGCTTCCAACCTAGCTCCTACGAGCAGTACTTC; cdr3_aa: CASSFQPSSYEQYF
d_call: TRBD2; j_call: TRBJ2-7; v_call: TRBV5-6; clone_size: -; cdr3_nt: TGTGCCAGCAACTCCCGCGGGGCGTATGAGGGAGGGTACGAGCAGTACTTC; cdr3_aa: CASNSRGAYEGGYEQYF
d_call: -; j_call: TRBJ2-2; v_call: TRBV7-5; clone_size: once; cdr3_nt: TGTGTCAGAAGCTTAGAGGTAAGGCCGGGACTAGCGGGATCCGCGAACACCGGGGAGCTGTTTTTT; cdr3_aa: CVRSLEVRPGLAGSANTGELFF
d_call: -; j_call: TRBJ2-5; v_call: TRBV14; clone_size: -; cdr3_nt: TGTGCCAGCAGCCAAGATCTTGGGTGGCAAGAGACCCAGTACTTC; cdr3_aa: CASSQDLGWQETQYF
d_call: -; j_call: TRBJ1-2; v_call: TRBV18; clone_size: -; cdr3_nt: TGTGCCAGCTCACCGGACGCCGGCTATGGCTACACCTTC; cdr3_aa: CASSPDAGYGYTF
d_call: TRBD2; j_call: TRBJ2-3; v_call: TRBV6-1; clone_size: -; cdr3_nt: TGTGCCAGCAGTGCGACTAGCGGGAGGGCGGCTTTTAGCACAGATACGCAGTATTTT; cdr3_aa: CASSATSGRAAFSTDTQYF
d_call: -; j_call: TRBJ2-1; v_call: TRBV11-3; clone_size: few; cdr3_nt: TGTGCCAGCAGCTCGCCGGGGGCGCGATACAATGAGCAGTTCTTC; cdr3_aa: CASSSPGARYNEQFF
d_call: -; j_call: TRBJ1-1; v_call: TRBV6-5; clone_size: -; cdr3_nt: TGTGCCAGCAGTTACCCTTCTGGGACGGGGAACACTGAAGCTTTCTTT; cdr3_aa: CASSYPSGTGNTEAFF
d_call: TRBD1; j_call: TRBJ1-2; v_call: TRBV6-5; clone_size: -; cdr3_nt: TGTGCCAGCAGTTATAGGGGACAGGGGGCCTCTGGCTACACCTTC; cdr3_aa: CASSYRGQGASGYTF
d_call: TRBD2; j_call: TRBJ2-3; v_call: TRBV18; clone_size: -; cdr3_nt: TGTGCCAGCTCCCAAGGTACAGGGCTTAGCGGGGCAGATACGCAGTATTTT; cdr3_aa: CASSQGTGLSGADTQYF
d_call: TRBD1; j_call: TRBJ1-1; v_call: TRBV4-3; clone_size: -; cdr3_nt: TGCGCCAGCAGCCCACACAGGGGAACTGAAGCTTTCTTT; cdr3_aa: CASSPHRGTEAFF
d_call: -; j_call: TRBJ2-2; v_call: TRBV24-1; clone_size: -; cdr3_nt: TGTGCCACCAGTGATTTGACTCCCTACAGCACCGGGGAGCTGTTTTTT; cdr3_aa: CATSDLTPYSTGELFF
d_call: TRBD2; j_call: TRBJ2-1; v_call: TRBV9; clone_size: -; cdr3_nt: TGTGCCAGCAGCGTGGGGAGCGGGGCGCCTAACAATGAGCAGTTCTTC; cdr3_aa: CASSVGSGAPNNEQFF
d_call: -; j_call: TRBJ2-3; v_call: TRBV6-6; clone_size: -; cdr3_nt: TGTGCCAGCAGTTACGAGACATCCAGAACGCAGTATTTT; cdr3_aa: CASSYETSRTQYF
d_call: -; j_call: TRBJ2-1; v_call: TRBV11-2; clone_size: -; cdr3_nt: TGTGCCAGCAGCGCCCTCCGTAGGGACCCCCTGTTCTTC; cdr3_aa: CASSALRRDPLFF
d_call: -; j_call: TRBJ2-7; v_call: TRBV20-1; clone_size: -; cdr3_nt: TGCAGTGCTAGAGCCCCCGACGAGCAGTACTTC; cdr3_aa: CSARAPDEQYF
d_call: -; j_call: TRBJ1-2; v_call: TRBV28; clone_size: -; cdr3_nt: TGTGCCAGCAGTTTATTGATGGGGCACCTTGGCTACACCTTC; cdr3_aa: CASSLLMGHLGYTF
d_call: TRBD1; j_call: TRBJ1-5; v_call: TRBV23-1; clone_size: -; cdr3_nt: TGCGCCAGCAGCGGACAGGGCAGACAGCCCCAGCATTTT; cdr3_aa: CASSGQGRQPQHF
d_call: TRBD1; j_call: TRBJ2-3; v_call: TRBV6-6; clone_size: -; cdr3_nt: TGTGCCAGCAGTTACTGGGACAGGGGACCAGATACGCAGTATTTT; cdr3_aa: CASSYWDRGPDTQYF
d_call: TRBD1; j_call: TRBJ2-7; v_call: TRBV4-1; clone_size: -; cdr3_nt: TGCGCCAGCAGCCGCGCTCTTACAGGGGGGTTATCCTACGAGCAGTACTTC; cdr3_aa: CASSRALTGGLSYEQYF
d_call: TRBD1; j_call: TRBJ2-3; v_call: TRBV6-2/TRBV6-3; clone_size: -; cdr3_nt: TGTGCCAGCAGCAAAGGACAGGGGGTGGCAGATACGCAGTATTTT; cdr3_aa: CASSKGQGVADTQYF
d_call: TRBD1; j_call: TRBJ1-4; v_call: TRBV18; clone_size: -; cdr3_nt: TGTGCCAGCTCACCAGGGACAGGGGAAAAACTGTTTTTT; cdr3_aa: CASSPGTGEKLFF
d_call: -; j_call: TRBJ2-2; v_call: TRBV30; clone_size: -; cdr3_nt: TGTGCCTGGAGTGTTATGACTACCACCGGGGAGCTGTTTTTT; cdr3_aa: CAWSVMTTTGELFF
d_call: TRBD2; j_call: TRBJ2-7; v_call: TRBV19; clone_size: -; cdr3_nt: TGTGCCAGTAGTATGGTCGCTAGCGGGGGCTCCTACGAGCAGTACTTC; cdr3_aa: CASSMVASGGSYEQYF
d_call: TRBD1; j_call: TRBJ1-6; v_call: TRBV28; clone_size: -; cdr3_nt: TGTGCCAGCAGTCCCCGGGACAGGCCTAATTCACCCCTCCACTTT; cdr3_aa: CASSPRDRPNSPLHF
d_call: -; j_call: TRBJ2-2; v_call: TRBV5-8; clone_size: -; cdr3_nt: TGTGCCAGCAGCCCCGATTGGGGGGCGGGAGTAACCGGGGAGCTGTTTTTT; cdr3_aa: CASSPDWGAGVTGELFF
d_call: TRBD2; j_call: TRBJ2-1; v_call: TRBV5-1; clone_size: -; cdr3_nt: TGCGCCAGCAGCTTGGGGCGGGAGTCGCAGTTCTTC; cdr3_aa: CASSLGRESQFF
d_call: -; j_call: TRBJ2-7; v_call: TRBV27; clone_size: -; cdr3_nt: TGTGCCAGCAGTTTAAACCCAGTAGTCTACGAGCAGTACTTC; cdr3_aa: CASSLNPVVYEQYF
d_call: -; j_call: TRBJ2-3; v_call: TRBV4-1; clone_size: -; cdr3_nt: TGCGCCAGCAGTGTTGAGGGATGGGGCACAGATACGCAGTATTTT; cdr3_aa: CASSVEGWGTDTQYF
d_call: TRBD2; j_call: TRBJ2-7; v_call: TRBV5-1; clone_size: -; cdr3_nt: TGCGCCAGCAGCTTGTCGTCGACTAGCGGGGGGGCAAGGGACGAGCAGTACTTC; cdr3_aa: CASSLSSTSGGARDEQYF
d_call: TRBD2; j_call: TRBJ2-3; v_call: TRBV28; clone_size: -; cdr3_nt: TGTGCCAGCACCTTAATAGCGGGAGTGACAGATACGCAGTATTTT; cdr3_aa: CASTLIAGVTDTQYF
d_call: -; j_call: TRBJ1-1; v_call: TRBV5-5; clone_size: -; cdr3_nt: TGTGCCAGCAGCTTGGGACATTTTTACACTGAAGCTTTCTTT; cdr3_aa: CASSLGHFYTEAFF
d_call: -; j_call: TRBJ2-3; v_call: TRBV15; clone_size: -; cdr3_nt: TGTGCCACCACGGGGGTCAACACAGATACGCAGTATTTT; cdr3_aa: CATTGVNTDTQYF
d_call: -; j_call: TRBJ2-7; v_call: TRBV28; clone_size: -; cdr3_nt: TGTGCCAGCGAAAAAAGGGGCGGGGCCTCCTACGAGCAGTACTTC; cdr3_aa: CASEKRGGASYEQYF
d_call: -; j_call: TRBJ1-3; v_call: TRBV25-1; clone_size: once; cdr3_nt: TGTGCCAGCAGTGAATGGGGCGGTCAGGGGCCTGGAAACACCATATATTTT; cdr3_aa: CASSEWGGQGPGNTIYF
d_call: TRBD1; j_call: TRBJ1-4; v_call: TRBV3-1/TRBV3-2; clone_size: -; cdr3_nt: TGTGCCAGCAGCCAAGATAGGAGGGGGCGTAATGAAAAACTGTTTTTT; cdr3_aa: CASSQDRRGRNEKLFF
d_call: -; j_call: TRBJ1-6; v_call: TRBV28; clone_size: many; cdr3_nt: TGTGCCAGCAGTTTTTGGGAGGGGACTAGGTATTCACCCCTCCACTTT; cdr3_aa: CASSFWEGTRYSPLHF
d_call: -; j_call: TRBJ2-7; v_call: TRBV28; clone_size: -; cdr3_nt: TGTGCCAGCAGTTTGAGCAACTCCTACGAGCAGTACTTC; cdr3_aa: CASSLSNSYEQYF
d_call: TRBD1; j_call: TRBJ1-5; v_call: TRBV7-8; clone_size: few; cdr3_nt: TGTGCCAGCAGATCCGGGACAGGGGATCAGCCCCAGCATTTT; cdr3_aa: CASRSGTGDQPQHF
d_call: -; j_call: TRBJ1-2; v_call: TRBV5-1; clone_size: many; cdr3_nt: TGCGCCAGCAGCTTGGAAGTTCGCTATGGCTACACCTTC; cdr3_aa: CASSLEVRYGYTF
d_call: -; j_call: TRBJ2-1; v_call: TRBV6-2/TRBV6-3; clone_size: -; cdr3_nt: TGTGCCAGCAGTTTTCTGGGACTCAACAATGAGCAGTTCTTC; cdr3_aa: CASSFLGLNNEQFF
d_call: -; j_call: TRBJ1-2; v_call: TRBV12-3/TRBV12-4; clone_size: few; cdr3_nt: TGTGCCAGCAGTGGCAACCGGGGCTACACCTTC; cdr3_aa: CASSGNRGYTF
d_call: -; j_call: TRBJ1-1; v_call: TRBV12-3/TRBV12-4; clone_size: -; cdr3_nt: TGTGCCAGCAGAAATTTCGAGGGAGCTTTCTTT; cdr3_aa: CASRNFEGAFF
d_call: -; j_call: TRBJ2-7; v_call: TRBV27; clone_size: -; cdr3_nt: TGTGCCAGCAGTTCCTCCTACGAGCAGTACTTC; cdr3_aa: CASSSSYEQYF
d_call: TRBD2; j_call: TRBJ2-5; v_call: TRBV9; clone_size: -; cdr3_nt: TGTGCCAGTGGAGGGCTAGCGGGTAAAGAGACCCAGTACTTC; cdr3_aa: CASGGLAGKETQYF
d_call: -; j_call: TRBJ1-3; v_call: TRBV4-3; clone_size: -; cdr3_nt: TGCGCCAGCAGCCAAGGTGGCAGCGCTGGAAACACCATATATTTT; cdr3_aa: CASSQGGSAGNTIYF
d_call: -; j_call: TRBJ2-7; v_call: TRBV18; clone_size: once; cdr3_nt: TGTGCCAGCTCGAACAGGGAAGCCTACGAGCAGTACTTC; cdr3_aa: CASSNREAYEQYF
d_call: -; j_call: TRBJ2-5; v_call: TRBV2; clone_size: -; cdr3_nt: TGTGCCAGCCGCAGGACTGAACAAGAGACCCAGTACTTC; cdr3_aa: CASRRTEQETQYF
d_call: -; j_call: TRBJ1-4; v_call: TRBV19; clone_size: -; cdr3_nt: TGTGCCAGTAGGAATTCCCACGCGGGGGAAAAACTGTTTTTT; cdr3_aa: CASRNSHAGEKLFF